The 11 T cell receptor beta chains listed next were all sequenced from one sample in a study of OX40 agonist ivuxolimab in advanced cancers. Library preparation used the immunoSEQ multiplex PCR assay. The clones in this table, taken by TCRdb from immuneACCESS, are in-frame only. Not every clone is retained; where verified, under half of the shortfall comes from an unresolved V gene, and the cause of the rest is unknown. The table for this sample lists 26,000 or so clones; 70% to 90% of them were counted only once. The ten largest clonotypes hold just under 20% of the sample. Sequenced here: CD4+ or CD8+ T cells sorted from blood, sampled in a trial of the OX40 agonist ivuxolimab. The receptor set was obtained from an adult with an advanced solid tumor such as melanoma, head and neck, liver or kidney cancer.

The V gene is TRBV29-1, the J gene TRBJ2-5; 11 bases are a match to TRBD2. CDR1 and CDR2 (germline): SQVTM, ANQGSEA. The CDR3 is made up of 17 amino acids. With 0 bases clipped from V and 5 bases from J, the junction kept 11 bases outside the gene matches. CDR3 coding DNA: TGCAGCGTTGAAGATGGCGGCCTAGCGGGAGGAATTGAGACCCAGTACTTC. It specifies CSVEDGGLAGGIETQYF.

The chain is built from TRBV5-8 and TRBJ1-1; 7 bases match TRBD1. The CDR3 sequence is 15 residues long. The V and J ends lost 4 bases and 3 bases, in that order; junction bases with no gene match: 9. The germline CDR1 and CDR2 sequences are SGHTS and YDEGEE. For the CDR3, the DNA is TGTGCCAGCAGCCTAGGGGGCAGGAGGGACACTGAAGCTTTCTTT. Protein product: CASSLGGRRDTEAFF.

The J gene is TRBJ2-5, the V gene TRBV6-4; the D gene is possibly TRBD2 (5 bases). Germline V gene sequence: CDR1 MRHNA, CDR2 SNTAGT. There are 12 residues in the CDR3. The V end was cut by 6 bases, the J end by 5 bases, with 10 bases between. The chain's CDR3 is CASRGVGETQYF. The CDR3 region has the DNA TGTGCCAGCAGGGGAGTGGGGGAGACCCAGTACTTC.

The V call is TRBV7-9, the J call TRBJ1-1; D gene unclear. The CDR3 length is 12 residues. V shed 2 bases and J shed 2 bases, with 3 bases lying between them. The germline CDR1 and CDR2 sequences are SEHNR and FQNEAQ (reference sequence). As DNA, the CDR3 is TGTGCCAGCAGCTTATTTAACACTGAAGCTTTCTTT. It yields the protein CASSLFNTEAFF.

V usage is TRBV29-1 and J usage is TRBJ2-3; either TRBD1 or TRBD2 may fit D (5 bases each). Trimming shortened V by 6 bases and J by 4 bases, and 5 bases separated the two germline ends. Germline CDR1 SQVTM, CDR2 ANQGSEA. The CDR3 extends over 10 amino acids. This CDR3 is CSVGADTQYF. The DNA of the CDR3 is TGCAGCGTGGGGGCAGATACGCAGTATTTT.

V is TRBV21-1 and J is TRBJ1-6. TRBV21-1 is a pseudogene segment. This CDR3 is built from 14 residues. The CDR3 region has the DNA TGTGCCAGCAGCACCGGCTCAGGGAGGGGACCCCTCCACTTT. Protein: CASSTGSGRGPLHF.

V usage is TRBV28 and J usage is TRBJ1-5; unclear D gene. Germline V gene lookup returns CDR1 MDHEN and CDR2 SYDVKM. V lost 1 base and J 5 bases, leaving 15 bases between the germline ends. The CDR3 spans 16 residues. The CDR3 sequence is CASSLSLHTGYQPQHF. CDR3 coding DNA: TGTGCCAGCAGTTTATCTTTACATACGGGATATCAGCCCCAGCATTTT. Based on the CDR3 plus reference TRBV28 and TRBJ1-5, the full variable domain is DVKVTQSSRYLVKRTGEKVFLECVQDMDHENMFWYRQDPGLGLRLIYFSYDVKMKEKGDIPEGYSVSREKKERFSLILESASTNQTSMYLCASSLSLHTGYQPQHFGDGTRLSIL.

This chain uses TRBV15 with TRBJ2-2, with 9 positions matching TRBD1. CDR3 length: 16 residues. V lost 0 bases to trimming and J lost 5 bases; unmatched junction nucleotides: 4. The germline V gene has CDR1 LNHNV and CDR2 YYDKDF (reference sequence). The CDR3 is CATSRDNRGLTGELFF. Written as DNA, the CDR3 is TGTGCCACCAGCAGAGATAACAGGGGGCTGACCGGGGAGCTGTTTTTT.

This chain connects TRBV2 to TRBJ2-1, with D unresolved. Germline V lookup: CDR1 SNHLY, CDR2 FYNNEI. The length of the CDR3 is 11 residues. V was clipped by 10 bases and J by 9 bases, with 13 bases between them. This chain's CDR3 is CAIEMSGEQFF. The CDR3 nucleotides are TGTGCCATCGAGATGAGTGGTGAGCAGTTCTTC.

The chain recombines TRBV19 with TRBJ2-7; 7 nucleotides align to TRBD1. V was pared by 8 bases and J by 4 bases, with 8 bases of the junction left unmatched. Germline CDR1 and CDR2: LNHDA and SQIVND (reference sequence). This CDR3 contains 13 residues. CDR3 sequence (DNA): TGTGCCAGTTCCCCGGGACAGTCATACGAGCAGTACTTC. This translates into CASSPGQSYEQYF.

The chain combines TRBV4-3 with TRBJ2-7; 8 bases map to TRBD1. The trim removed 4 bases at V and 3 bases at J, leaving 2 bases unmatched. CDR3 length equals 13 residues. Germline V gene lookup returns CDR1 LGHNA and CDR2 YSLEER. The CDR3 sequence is CASSLGTGYEQYF. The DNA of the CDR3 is TGCGCCAGCAGCCTCGGGACAGGCTACGAGCAGTACTTC.